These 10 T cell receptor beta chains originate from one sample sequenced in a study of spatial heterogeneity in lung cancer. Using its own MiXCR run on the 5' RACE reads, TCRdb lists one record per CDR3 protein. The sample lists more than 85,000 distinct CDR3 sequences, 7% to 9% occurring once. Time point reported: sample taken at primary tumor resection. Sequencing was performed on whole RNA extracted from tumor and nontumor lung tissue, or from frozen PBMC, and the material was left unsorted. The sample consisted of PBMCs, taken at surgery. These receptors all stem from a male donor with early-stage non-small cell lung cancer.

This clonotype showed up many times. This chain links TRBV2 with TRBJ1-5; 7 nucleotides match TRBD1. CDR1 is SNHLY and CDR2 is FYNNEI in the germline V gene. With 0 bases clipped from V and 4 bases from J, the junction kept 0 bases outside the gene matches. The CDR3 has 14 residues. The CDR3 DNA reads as TGTGCCAGCAGTGAAGCGACAGGGAATCAGCCCCAGCATTTT. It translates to CASSEATGNQPQHF.

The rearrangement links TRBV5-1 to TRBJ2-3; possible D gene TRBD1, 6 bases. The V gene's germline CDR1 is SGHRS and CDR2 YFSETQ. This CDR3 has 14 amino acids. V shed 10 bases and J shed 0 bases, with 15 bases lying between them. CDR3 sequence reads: CASFQGQSTDTQYF. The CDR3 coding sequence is TGCGCCTCTTTTCAGGGACAAAGCACAGATACGCAGTATTTT.

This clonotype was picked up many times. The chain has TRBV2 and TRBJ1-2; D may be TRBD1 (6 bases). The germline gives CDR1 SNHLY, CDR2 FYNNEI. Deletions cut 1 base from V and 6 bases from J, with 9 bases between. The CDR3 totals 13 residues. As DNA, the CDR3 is TGTGCCAGCAGTGAAGGGACAGATAATGGCTACACCTTC. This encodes CASSEGTDNGYTF. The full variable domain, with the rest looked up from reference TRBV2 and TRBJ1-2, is EPEVTQTPSHQVTQMGQEVILRCVPISNHLYFYWYRQILGQKVEFLVSFYNNEISEKSEIFDDQFSVERPDGSNFTLKIRSTKLEDSAMYFCASSEGTDNGYTFGSGTRLTVV.

As DNA, the CDR3 is TGTGCCAGCAGGGCCGGGTCTACTCGTACCCATGAGCAGTTCTTC. Translating it yields CASRAGSTRTHEQFF. The chain is built from TRBV6-1 and TRBJ2-1, with D uncertain. The V end lost 6 bases, the J end lost 8 bases, and 20 bases lay between the germline ends. CDR3 length equals 15 residues. Germline lookup yields CDR1 MNHNS and CDR2 SASEGT.

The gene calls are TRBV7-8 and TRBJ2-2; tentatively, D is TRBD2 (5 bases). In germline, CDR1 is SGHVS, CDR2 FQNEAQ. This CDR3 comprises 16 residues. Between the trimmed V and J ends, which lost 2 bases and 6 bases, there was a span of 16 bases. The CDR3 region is CASSLFSLVSAGELFF. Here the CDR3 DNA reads TGTGCCAGCAGCTTATTTTCACTAGTATCGGCCGGGGAGCTGTTTTTT.

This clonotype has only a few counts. The CDR3 region is CASKKGGGGFYEQFF. The DNA of the CDR3 is TGTGCCAGCAAGAAGGGTGGCGGGGGGTTCTATGAGCAGTTCTTC. The gene calls are TRBV11-2 and TRBJ2-1; TRBD2 matches 8 bases. Germline V gene lookup returns CDR1 SGHAT and CDR2 FQNNGV. V shed 7 bases and J 8 bases; nucleotides not matched to a gene: 13. The CDR3 spans 15 residues.

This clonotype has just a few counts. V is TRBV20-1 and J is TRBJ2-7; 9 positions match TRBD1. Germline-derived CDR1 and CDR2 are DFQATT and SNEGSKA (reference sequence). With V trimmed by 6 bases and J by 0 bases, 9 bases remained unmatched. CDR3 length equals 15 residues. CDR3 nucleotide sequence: TGCAGTGCCGAGTCCGGGACAGGGTTCTCCTACGAGCAGTACTTC. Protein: CSAESGTGFSYEQYF.

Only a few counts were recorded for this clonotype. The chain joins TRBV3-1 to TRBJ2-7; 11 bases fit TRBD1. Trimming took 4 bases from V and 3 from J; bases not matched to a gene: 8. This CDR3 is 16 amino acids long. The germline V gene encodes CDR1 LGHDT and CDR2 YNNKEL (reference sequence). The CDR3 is CASSRTGGANFYEQYF. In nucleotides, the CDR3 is TGTGCCAGCAGCCGGACAGGGGGCGCCAATTTCTACGAGCAGTACTTC.

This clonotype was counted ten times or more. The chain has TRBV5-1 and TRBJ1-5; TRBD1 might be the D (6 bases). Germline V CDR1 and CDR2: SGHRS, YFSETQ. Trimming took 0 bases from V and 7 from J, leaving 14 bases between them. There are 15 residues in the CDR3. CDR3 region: CASSLGTGSGQPQHF. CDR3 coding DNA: TGCGCCAGCAGCTTGGGAACAGGGTCTGGCCAGCCCCAGCATTTT.

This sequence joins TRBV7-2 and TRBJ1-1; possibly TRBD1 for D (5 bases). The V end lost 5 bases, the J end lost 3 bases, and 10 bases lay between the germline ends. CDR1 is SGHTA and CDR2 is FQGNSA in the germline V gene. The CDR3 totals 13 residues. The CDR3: CASSVGGYTEAFF. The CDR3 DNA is TGTGCCAGCAGCGTCGGGGGTTACACTGAAGCTTTCTTT.